This T cell receptor (beta chain) comes out of a study of shared clonotypes between healthy human individuals. Overall study findings and caveats: Clonotypes shared by all four sorted-subset donors had higher generation probabilities than non-shared clonotypes.

Details on this clone: What it binds is not known.

Subsets obtained from CD4+ cells comprised CD45RA+ naive and CD45RA-negative memory cells. Germline V gives CDR1 KGHSH, CDR2 LQKENI. This CDR3 has 14 residues. Trimming at V came to 5 bases and at J to 3 bases, leaving 5 bases not matched to a gene. Sequencing was performed with immunoSEQ multiplex PCR; in TCRdb, only in-frame clones are kept and a portion is missing. The data show 2 million to 2.5 million clones, with roughly 90% seen just once and 0.3% to 0.4% held by the top ten. This clonotype was obtained from a young man in good health. Some clones in this sample may be carry-over from other donors' samples. The sequenced material came from naive CD4+ T cells from PBMCs. Subset reported: CD45RA+ positively selected. The chain couples TRBV18 to TRBJ2-7; 9 bases line up with TRBD2. CDR3 coding DNA: TGTGCCAGCTCAAGACTAGCGGAAAGCTACGAGCAGTACTTC. It encodes CASSRLAESYEQYF.